The 15 T cell receptor beta chains in this list originate from one sample, sequenced in a study of patients and donors after allogeneic stem cell transplantation. TCRdb re-derived calls from the RT-PCR reads in MiXCR, one entry per CDR3 protein. The table records about 410,000 distinct CDR3 sequences, around 16% of them present only once. Material for sequencing was blood, either unsorted or a sorted T cell fraction (not recorded which). Receptor source: a human donor who was either an allogeneic HSCT recipient or a stem cell or donor lymphocyte infusion donor (not recorded which). It is not recorded whose cells these are; they may come from a transplant donor.

Turning to this clonotype: The junction does not match germline at one end; this may be a read error. The V and J genes are TRBV4-2 and TRBJ1-2; D ambiguous. The CDR3 has 14 residues. Germline assignment: CDR1 LGHNA and CDR2 YNFKEQ. CDR3 protein: CTSAVEYGKYGYTF. In nucleotides, the CDR3 is TGTACCAGCGCCGTTGAGTATGGAAAATATGGCTACACCTTC.

This chain connects TRBV20-1 to TRBJ2-7; 9 positions match TRBD2. CDR1 DFQATT and CDR2 SNEGSKA come from the germline V gene (reference sequence). V shed 3 bases, J shed 1 base, and the junction held 4 bases outside the gene matches. The CDR3 sequence is 14 residues long. The CDR3 nucleotides read TGCAGTGCTAGGATTAGCGGGAGATCCTACGAGCAGTACTTC. It encodes CSARISGRSYEQYF.

This clonotype was found a few times. The CDR3 spells CASSLGPSFYEQYF. The CDR3 region has the DNA TGTGCCAGCAGCCTAGGGCCGAGTTTCTACGAGCAGTACTTC. The rearrangement joins TRBV12-3 or TRBV12-4 to TRBJ2-7; the D is unclear. The CDR3 is 14 residues long. Deletions cut 6 bases from V and 3 bases from J, with 15 bases between.

This clonotype was seen many times. The CDR3, as DNA: TGTGCCAGCAGCCAAGGAGGGGGGAAAGGGGTTAGAGAGAACACCGGGGAGCTGTTTTTT. This encodes CASSQGGGKGVRENTGELFF. This sequence joins TRBV4-2 and TRBJ2-2; the D call may be TRBD1 or TRBD2 (6 bases each). The ends were cut back, 1 base at V and 1 base at J, with 22 bases in the middle. This CDR3 is 20 amino acids long. Per germline, CDR1 LGHNA and CDR2 YNFKEQ.

The rearrangement links TRBV3-1 to TRBJ1-6; D is undetermined. This CDR3 contains 15 residues. In germline, CDR1 is LGHDT, CDR2 YNNKEL (reference sequence). V was shortened by 4 bases and J by 0 bases, with 7 bases between the two germline ends. This chain's CDR3 is CASSLRHSYNSPLHF. CDR3 in DNA: TGTGCCAGCAGCCTCCGACACTCCTATAATTCACCCCTCCACTTT.

This clonotype was seen at least ten times. The rearrangement links TRBV15 to TRBJ1-1; no clear D gene. Germline CDR1 reads LNHNV; CDR2 reads YYDKDF (reference sequence). CDR3 length: 14 residues. V lost 0 bases to trimming and J lost 3 bases, with 8 bases between them. The CDR3 coding sequence is TGTGCCACCAGCAGAGATCGTTGGGACACTGAAGCTTTCTTT. Its protein is CATSRDRWDTEAFF.

The chain links TRBV19 to TRBJ1-1; 8 bases line up with TRBD1. Germline V gene sequence: CDR1 LNHDA, CDR2 SQIVND (reference sequence). V lost 10 bases, J lost 1 base, and 2 bases stayed unmatched. CDR3 length: 12 residues. The CDR3 sequence is CATGTGNTEAFF. The CDR3 nucleotides are TGTGCCACCGGGACAGGGAACACTGAAGCTTTCTTT.

This clonotype has a count of ten or more. The V gene is TRBV5-1, the J gene TRBJ2-7; D possibly corresponds to TRBD1 (6 bases). The CDR3 has 13 residues. The V gene's germline CDR1 is SGHRS and CDR2 YFSETQ. The V and J ends lost 0 bases and 4 bases respectively, with 8 bases between them. CDR3 sequence reads: CASSLVQGYEQYF. CDR3 sequence (DNA): TGCGCCAGCAGCTTGGTTCAGGGGTACGAGCAGTACTTC.

This rearrangement joins TRBV6-2 or TRBV6-3 to TRBJ1-1, with 8 nucleotides matching TRBD1. The J segment lost 1 base and the V segment lost 6 bases, leaving 16 bases of the junction unmatched. From germline, CDR1 is MNHEY and CDR2 SVGEGT. There are 18 residues in the CDR3. The CDR3 protein is CASSLQRKDRARNTEAFF. For the CDR3, the DNA is TGTGCCAGCAGCCTCCAGCGAAAGGACAGGGCGAGGAACACTGAAGCTTTCTTT.

This clonotype was picked up a small number of times. Just one base apart from a much larger clone, this may be a read error. The chain has TRBV3-1 and TRBJ1-2, with unresolved D. The CDR3 covers 13 residues. Per the germline V gene, CDR1 is LGHDT and CDR2 is YNNKEL (reference sequence). Deletions cut 4 bases from V and 2 bases from J, with 8 bases between. CDR3 sequence: CASSPARNYGYTF. CDR3 in DNA: TGTGCCAGCAGCCCCGCCAGGAACTATGGCTACACCTTC. Combining the CDR3 with reference TRBV3-1 and TRBJ1-2 gives the whole variable domain DTAVSQTPKYLVTQMGNDKSIKCEQNLGHDTMYWYKQDSKKFLKIMFSYNNKELIINETVPNRFSPKSPDKAHLNLHINSLELGDSAVYFCASSPARNYGYTFGSGTRLTVV.

The chain combines TRBV7-2 with TRBJ2-3, with 8 bases fitting TRBD2. The trim removed 5 bases at V and 4 bases at J, leaving 8 bases unmatched. The CDR3 has 15 amino acids. Germline V gene data show CDR1 as SGHTA and CDR2 as FQGNSA. The DNA of the CDR3 is TGTGCCAGCAGCCCGACGACTAGCGTGGCAGATACGCAGTATTTT. Protein sequence: CASSPTTSVADTQYF.

This clonotype has only a few counts. The CDR3 sequence: CATHWGSGNNEQFF. CDR3 DNA: TGTGCCACCCACTGGGGAAGCGGGAATAATGAGCAGTTCTTC. J is TRBJ2-1 and V is TRBV28, with 7 bases fitting TRBD2. V lost 10 bases, J lost 7 bases, and 13 bases stayed unmatched. Germline lookup yields CDR1 MDHEN and CDR2 SYDVKM. This CDR3 spans 14 amino acids.

There are a few counts of this clonotype. This chain uses TRBV5-1 with TRBJ2-3; D perhaps matches TRBD1 (5 bases). This CDR3 contains 16 residues. V was cut by 0 bases and J by 2 bases, with 13 bases left in between. The germline V gene has CDR1 SGHRS and CDR2 YFSETQ. The CDR3, as DNA: TGCGCCAGCAGCTTGGGTGGGGCTTCCCTCACAGATACGCAGTATTTT. Residues: CASSLGGASLTDTQYF. Full variable domain (rest looked up from reference TRBV5-1 and TRBJ2-3): KAGVTQTPRYLIKTRGQQVTLSCSPISGHRSVSWYQQTPGQGLQFLFEYFSETQRNKGNFPGRFSGRQFSNSRSEMNVSTLELGDSALYLCASSLGGASLTDTQYFGPGTRLTVL.

The chain employs TRBV7-9 and TRBJ2-5; TRBD2 might be the D (5 bases). Trimming pared 5 bases from V and 2 bases from J, leaving 18 bases between. Germline-derived CDR1 and CDR2 are SEHNR and FQNEAQ (reference sequence). The CDR3 consists of 16 residues. CDR3 protein: CASSPRVFRVQETQYF. CDR3 nucleotide sequence: TGTGCCAGCAGCCCGCGGGTTTTTAGGGTACAAGAGACCCAGTACTTC. The complete variable domain, with remaining parts taken from reference TRBV7-9 and TRBJ2-5, reads DTGVSQNPRHKITKRGQNVTFRCDPISEHNRLYWYRQTLGQGPEFLTYFQNEAQLEKSRLLSDRFSAERPKGSFSTLEIQRTEQGDSAMYLCASSPRVFRVQETQYFGPGTRLLVL.

The chain links TRBV19 to TRBJ2-1; D is perhaps TRBD2 (5 bases). The CDR3 is made up of 14 amino acids. Germline V gene lookup returns CDR1 LNHDA and CDR2 SQIVND (reference sequence). The V and J ends lost 4 bases and 0 bases respectively, with 7 bases between them. As DNA, the CDR3 is TGTGCCAGTAGTACCCGGGACTCCTACAATGAGCAGTTCTTC. Translating it yields CASSTRDSYNEQFF.